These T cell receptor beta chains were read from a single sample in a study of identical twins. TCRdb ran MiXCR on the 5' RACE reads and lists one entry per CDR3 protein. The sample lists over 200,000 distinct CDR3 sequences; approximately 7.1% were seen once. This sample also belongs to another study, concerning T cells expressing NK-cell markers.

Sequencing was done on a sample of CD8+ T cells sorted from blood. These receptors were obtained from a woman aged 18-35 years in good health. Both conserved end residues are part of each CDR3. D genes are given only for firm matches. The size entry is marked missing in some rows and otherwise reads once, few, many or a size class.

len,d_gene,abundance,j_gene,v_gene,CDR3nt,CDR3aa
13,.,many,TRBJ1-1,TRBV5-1,TGCGCCAGCAGCTCCGAGGGGGGGACTGAAGCTTTCTTT,CASSSEGGTEAFF
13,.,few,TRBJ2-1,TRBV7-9,TGTGCCAGCAGCCCGAAACTAGCTAATGAGCAGTTCTTC,CASSPKLANEQFF
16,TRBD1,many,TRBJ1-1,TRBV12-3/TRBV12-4,TGTGCCAGCAGTTTTGGGACAGCCCTTACGAACACTGAAGCTTTCTTT,CASSFGTALTNTEAFF
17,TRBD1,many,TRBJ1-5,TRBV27,TGTGCCAGCAGTTTATATACCGTCACAGGGGCAGAGCAGCCCCAGCATTTT,CASSLYTVTGAEQPQHF
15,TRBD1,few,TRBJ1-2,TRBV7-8,TGTGCCAGCAGCTTAATCGGGACAGGGCCATATGGCTACACCTTC,CASSLIGTGPYGYTF
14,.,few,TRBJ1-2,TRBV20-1,TGCAGTGCTAGAGATTTGGGAGTGGTCTATGGCTACACCTTC,CSARDLGVVYGYTF
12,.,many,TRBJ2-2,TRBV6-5,TGTGCCAGCGGGGGCCTCCCCGGGGAGCTGTTTTTT,CASGGLPGELFF
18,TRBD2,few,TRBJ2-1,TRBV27,TGTGCCAGCAGTGCAGGACTAGCGGGAGGCCATCTGTGGAATGAGCAGTTCTTC,CASSAGLAGGHLWNEQFF
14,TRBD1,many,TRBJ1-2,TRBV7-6,TGTGCCAGCAGCCCGGGGACAGGGGGCTATGGCTACACCTTC,CASSPGTGGYGYTF
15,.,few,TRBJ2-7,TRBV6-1,TGTGCCAGCAGTACCTCCTTGGGCCGATCCTACGAGCAGTACTTC,CASSTSLGRSYEQYF
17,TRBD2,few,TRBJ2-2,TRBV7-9,TGTGCCAGCAGCTTAAAAGATGGCGGGAGCGAGTCCGGGGAGCTGTTTTTT,CASSLKDGGSESGELFF
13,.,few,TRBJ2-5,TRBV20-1,TGCAGTGCTAGGACCGCCAGTTGGGAGACCCAGTACTTC,CSARTASWETQYF
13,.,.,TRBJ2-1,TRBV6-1,TGTGCCAGCAGTGATCCCCTTATTGTGTGGCAGTTCTTC,CASSDPLIVWQFF
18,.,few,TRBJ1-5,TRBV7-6,TGTGCCAGCAGCTTAACGACAGTCAACTCTTTTGGCGATCAGCCCCAGCATTTT,CASSLTTVNSFGDQPQHF
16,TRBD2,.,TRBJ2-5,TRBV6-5,TGTGCCAGCAGTTACGCGGCTAGCGGGGGGCAAGAGACCCAGTACTTC,CASSYAASGGQETQYF
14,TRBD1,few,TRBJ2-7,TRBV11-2,TGTGCCAGCAGCTATTACAGGGGTTCCTACGAGCAGTACTTC,CASSYYRGSYEQYF
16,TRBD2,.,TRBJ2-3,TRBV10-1,TGCGCCAGCAGTGAGTTTAGCGGGTATAGGACAGATACGCAGTATTTT,CASSEFSGYRTDTQYF
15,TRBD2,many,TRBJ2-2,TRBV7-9,TGTGCCAGCAGCCCGGGGACTAGCGGGCCCGGGGAGCTGTTTTTT,CASSPGTSGPGELFF
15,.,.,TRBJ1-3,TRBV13,TGTGCCAGCAGATATGAGACGGTCTCTGGAAACACCATATATTTT,CASRYETVSGNTIYF
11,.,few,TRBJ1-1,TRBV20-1,TGCAGTGCCTTCCTTATGGGTGAAGCTTTCTTT,CSAFLMGEAFF
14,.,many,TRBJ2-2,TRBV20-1,TGCAGTGCGCCCTCGGGTCGGAAGACCGGGGAGCTGTTTTTT,CSAPSGRKTGELFF
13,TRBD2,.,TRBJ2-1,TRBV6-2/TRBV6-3,TGTGCCAGCAGTGCGGGACTAGCGGGAAGACAGTTCTTC,CASSAGLAGRQFF
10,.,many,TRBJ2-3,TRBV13,TGTGCCAGCAGCTTTGATACGCAGTATTTT,CASSFDTQYF
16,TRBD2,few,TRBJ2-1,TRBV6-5,TGTGCCAGCAGTTACTCCCCCCGCGGGAGTAACAATGAGCAGTTCTTC,CASSYSPRGSNNEQFF
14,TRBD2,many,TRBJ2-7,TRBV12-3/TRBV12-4,TGTGCCAGCACTTTAGCGGGAGCCGCCTACGAGCAGTACTTC,CASTLAGAAYEQYF
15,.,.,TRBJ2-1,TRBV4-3,TGCGCCAGCAGCCAAGATGGTGCCCCCCTGGGTGAGCAGTTCTTC,CASSQDGAPLGEQFF
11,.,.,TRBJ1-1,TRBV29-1,TGCAGCGTCCGGGGCCGGGATGAAGCTTTCTTT,CSVRGRDEAFF
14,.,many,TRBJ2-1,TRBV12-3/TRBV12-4,TGTGCCAGCAGCACAGGGACCACCTACAATGAGCAGTTCTTC,CASSTGTTYNEQFF
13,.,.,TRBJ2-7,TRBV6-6,TGTGCCAGCAGTTACGGACTATTCTACGAGCAGTACTTC,CASSYGLFYEQYF
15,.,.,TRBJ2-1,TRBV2,TGTGCCAGCAGAGCTACAGGTAGCTCCTACAATGAGCAGTTCTTC,CASRATGSSYNEQFF
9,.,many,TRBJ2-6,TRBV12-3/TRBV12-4,TGTGCCAGCAGTGGTCCAATGACTTTC,CASSGPMTF
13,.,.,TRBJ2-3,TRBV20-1,TGCAGTGCCTGGGGCGAAGGCACAGATACGCAGTATTTT,CSAWGEGTDTQYF
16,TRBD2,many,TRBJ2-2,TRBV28,TGTGCCAGCAGTTCGCCGCGGGAGGGTTTCACCGGGGAGCTGTTTTTT,CASSSPREGFTGELFF
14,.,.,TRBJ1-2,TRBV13,TGTGCCAGCAGCCCCCCTGCGGGGGGGAATGGCTACACCTTC,CASSPPAGGNGYTF
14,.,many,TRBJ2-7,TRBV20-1,TGCAGTGCTAGAGATCAAGGGGGAGTAAACGAGCAGTACTTC,CSARDQGGVNEQYF
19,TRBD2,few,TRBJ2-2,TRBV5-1,TGCGCCAGCAGCTTGGAAGGGCCCACGAGACTAGCGGGGATCGGGGAGCTGTTTTTT,CASSLEGPTRLAGIGELFF
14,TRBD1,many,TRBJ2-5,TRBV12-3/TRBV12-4,TGTGCCAGCAGTCTCATCACAGGGGTAGAGACCCAGTACTTC,CASSLITGVETQYF
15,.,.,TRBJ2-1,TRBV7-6,TGTGCCAGCAGCATTAATCACGACTACTACAATGAGCAGTTCTTC,CASSINHDYYNEQFF
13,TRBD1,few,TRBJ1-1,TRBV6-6,TGTGCCAGCAGTCAGGGGGGAATCACTGAAGCTTTCTTT,CASSQGGITEAFF
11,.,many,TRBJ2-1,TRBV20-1,TGCAGTGCTAGACTAGTGAATGAGCAGTTCTTC,CSARLVNEQFF
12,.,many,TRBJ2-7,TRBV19,TGTGCCAGCAGCATTGGGGGCAACGAGCAGTACTTC,CASSIGGNEQYF
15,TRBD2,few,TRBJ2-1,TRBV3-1,TGTGCCAGCACTGCAGCGGGAAGCTCCTACAATGAGCAGTTCTTC,CASTAAGSSYNEQFF
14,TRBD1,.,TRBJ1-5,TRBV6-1,TGTGCCAGCAGTGAGGGGGACAGGGGCGATCGACAGCATTTT,CASSEGDRGDRQHF
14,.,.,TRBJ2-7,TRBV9,TGTGCCAGCAGCCCCTCAGGAGTTGCGGGCGAGCAGTACTTC,CASSPSGVAGEQYF
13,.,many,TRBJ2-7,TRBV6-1,TGTGCCAGCGGGTTAGGAGCCTCCTACGAGCAGTACTTC,CASGLGASYEQYF
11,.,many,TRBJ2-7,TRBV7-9,TGTGCCAGCAGCGATAGATCCGAGCAGTACTTC,CASSDRSEQYF
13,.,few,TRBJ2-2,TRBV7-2,TGTGCCAGCAGCGTGACGGACACCGGGGAGCTGTTTTTT,CASSVTDTGELFF
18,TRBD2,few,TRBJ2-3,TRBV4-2,TGTGCCAGCAGCCCCCGCGGGCGGGGGGGCCGGGGCACAGATACGCAGTATTTT,CASSPRGRGGRGTDTQYF
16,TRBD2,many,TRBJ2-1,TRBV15,TGTGCCACCAGCCGAAATAGCGGGAGGCCCCACAATGAGCAGTTCTTC,CATSRNSGRPHNEQFF
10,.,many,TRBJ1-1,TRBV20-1,TGCAGTGCTAGAGATGCCGAAGCTTTCTTT,CSARDAEAFF
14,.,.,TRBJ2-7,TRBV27,TGTGCCAGCAGTTTATCTGGGAATTCCTACGAGCAGTACTTC,CASSLSGNSYEQYF
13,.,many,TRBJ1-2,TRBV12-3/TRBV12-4,TGTGCCAGCTCAGCAGGCCAGGTGGGAGGCTACACCTTC,CASSAGQVGGYTF
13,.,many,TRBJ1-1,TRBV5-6,TGTGCCAGCAGCTTGGATAGTAGCACTGAAGCTTTCTTT,CASSLDSSTEAFF
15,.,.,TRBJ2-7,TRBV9,TGTGCCAGCAGCGTAGCAGGCGGGTTAGCCTACGAGCAGTACTTC,CASSVAGGLAYEQYF
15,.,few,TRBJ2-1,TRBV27,TGTGCCAGCAGTTTAAATTGGGGCAACTACAATGAGCAGTTCTTC,CASSLNWGNYNEQFF